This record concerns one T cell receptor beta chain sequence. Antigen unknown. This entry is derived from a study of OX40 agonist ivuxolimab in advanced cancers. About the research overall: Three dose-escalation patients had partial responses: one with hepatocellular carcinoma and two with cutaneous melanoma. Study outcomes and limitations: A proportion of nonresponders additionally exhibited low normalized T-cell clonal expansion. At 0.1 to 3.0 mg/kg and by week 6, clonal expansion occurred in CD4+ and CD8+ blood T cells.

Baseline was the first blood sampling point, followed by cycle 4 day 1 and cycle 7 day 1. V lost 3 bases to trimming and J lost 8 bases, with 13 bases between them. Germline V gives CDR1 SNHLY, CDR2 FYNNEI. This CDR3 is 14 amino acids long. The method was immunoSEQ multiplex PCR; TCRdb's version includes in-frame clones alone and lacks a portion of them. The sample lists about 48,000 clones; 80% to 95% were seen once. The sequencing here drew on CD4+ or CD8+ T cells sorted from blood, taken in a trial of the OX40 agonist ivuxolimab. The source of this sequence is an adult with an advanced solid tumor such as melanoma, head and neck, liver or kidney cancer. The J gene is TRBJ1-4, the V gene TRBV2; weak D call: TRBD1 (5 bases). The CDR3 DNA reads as TGTGCCAGCAGTGACTTCCCGGAGGGGGAAAAACTGTTTTTT. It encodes CASSDFPEGEKLFF.